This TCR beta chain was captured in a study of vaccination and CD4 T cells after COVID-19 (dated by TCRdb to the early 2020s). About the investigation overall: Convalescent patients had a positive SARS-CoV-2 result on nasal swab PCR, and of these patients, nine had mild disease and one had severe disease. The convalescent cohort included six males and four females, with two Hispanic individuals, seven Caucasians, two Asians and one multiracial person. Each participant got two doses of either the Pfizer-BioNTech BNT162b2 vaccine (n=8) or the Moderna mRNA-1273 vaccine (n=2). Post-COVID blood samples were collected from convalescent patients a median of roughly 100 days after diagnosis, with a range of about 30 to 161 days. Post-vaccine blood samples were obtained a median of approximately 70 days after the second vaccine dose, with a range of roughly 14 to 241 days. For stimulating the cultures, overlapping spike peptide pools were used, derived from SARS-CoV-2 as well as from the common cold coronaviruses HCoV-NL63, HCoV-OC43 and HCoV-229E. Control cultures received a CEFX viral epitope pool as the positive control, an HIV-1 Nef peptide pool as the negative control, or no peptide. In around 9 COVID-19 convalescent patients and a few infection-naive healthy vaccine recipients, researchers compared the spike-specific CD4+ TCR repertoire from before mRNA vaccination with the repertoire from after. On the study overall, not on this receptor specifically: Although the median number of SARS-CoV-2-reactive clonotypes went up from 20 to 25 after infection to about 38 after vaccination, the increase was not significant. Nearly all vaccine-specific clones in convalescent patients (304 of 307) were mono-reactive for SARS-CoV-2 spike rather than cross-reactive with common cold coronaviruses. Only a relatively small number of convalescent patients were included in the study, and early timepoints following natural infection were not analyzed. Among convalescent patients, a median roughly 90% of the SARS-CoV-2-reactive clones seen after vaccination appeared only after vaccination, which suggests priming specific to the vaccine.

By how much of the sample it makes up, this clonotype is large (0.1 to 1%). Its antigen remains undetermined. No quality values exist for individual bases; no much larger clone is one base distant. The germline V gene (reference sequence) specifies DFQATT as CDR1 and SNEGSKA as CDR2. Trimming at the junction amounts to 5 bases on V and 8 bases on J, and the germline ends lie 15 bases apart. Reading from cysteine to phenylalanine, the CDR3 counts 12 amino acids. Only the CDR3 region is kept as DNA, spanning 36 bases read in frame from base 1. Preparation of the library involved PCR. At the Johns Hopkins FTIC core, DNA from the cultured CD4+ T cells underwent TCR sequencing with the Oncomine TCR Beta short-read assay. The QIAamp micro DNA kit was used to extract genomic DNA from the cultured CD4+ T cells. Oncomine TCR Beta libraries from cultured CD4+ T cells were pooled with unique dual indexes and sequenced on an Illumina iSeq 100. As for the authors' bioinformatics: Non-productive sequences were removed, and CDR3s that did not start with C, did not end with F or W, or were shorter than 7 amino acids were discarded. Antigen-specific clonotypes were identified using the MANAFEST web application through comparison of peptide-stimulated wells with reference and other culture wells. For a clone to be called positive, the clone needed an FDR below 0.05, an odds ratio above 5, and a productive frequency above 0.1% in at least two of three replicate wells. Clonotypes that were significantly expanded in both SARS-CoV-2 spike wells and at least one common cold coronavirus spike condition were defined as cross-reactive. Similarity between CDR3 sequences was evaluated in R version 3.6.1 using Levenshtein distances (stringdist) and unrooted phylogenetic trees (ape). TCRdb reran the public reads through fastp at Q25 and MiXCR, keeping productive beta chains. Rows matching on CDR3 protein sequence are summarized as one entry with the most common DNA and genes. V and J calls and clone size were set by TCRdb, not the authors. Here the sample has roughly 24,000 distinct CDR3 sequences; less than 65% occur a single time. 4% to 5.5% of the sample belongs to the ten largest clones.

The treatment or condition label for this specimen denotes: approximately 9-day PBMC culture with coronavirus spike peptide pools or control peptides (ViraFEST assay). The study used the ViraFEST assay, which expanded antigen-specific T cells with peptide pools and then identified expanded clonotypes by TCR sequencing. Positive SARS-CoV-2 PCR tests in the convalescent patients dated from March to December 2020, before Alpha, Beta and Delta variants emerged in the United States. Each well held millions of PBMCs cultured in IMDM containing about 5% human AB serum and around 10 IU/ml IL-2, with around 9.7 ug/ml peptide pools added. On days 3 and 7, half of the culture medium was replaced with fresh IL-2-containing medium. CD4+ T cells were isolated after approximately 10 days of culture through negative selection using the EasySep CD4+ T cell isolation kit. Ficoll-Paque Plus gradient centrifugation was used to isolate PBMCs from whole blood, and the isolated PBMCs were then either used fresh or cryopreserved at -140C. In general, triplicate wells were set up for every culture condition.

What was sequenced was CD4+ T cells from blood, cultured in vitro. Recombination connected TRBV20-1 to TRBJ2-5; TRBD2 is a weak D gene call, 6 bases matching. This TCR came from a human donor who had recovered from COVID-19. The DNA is TGCAGTGCTCGTCCTGGGGGGAGAACCCAGTACTTC. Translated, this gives CSARPGGRTQYF.